The subject of this entry is one T cell receptor (beta chain). The record originates from a study of technical replicates of blood from several donors. Here immunoSEQ multiplex PCR was the method, and the copy in TCRdb shows in-frame clones only, minus some. The data show tens of thousands of clones, around 95% seen once. This receptor was identified in a human donor in good health. Sequenced input: T cells isolated from PBMCs.

The CDR3 coding sequence is TGTGCCAGCAGCTTATATGTGGGGGGAACTGAAAAACTGTTTTTT. Amino acid sequence: CASSLYVGGTEKLFF. This chain joins TRBV7-4 and TRBJ1-4, with a possible D match to TRBD1 (5 bases). CDR3 length equals 15 residues. CDR1 SGHVT and CDR2 SQSDAQ come from the germline V gene. V was shortened by 2 bases and J by 7 bases, with 14 bases between the two germline ends.